The 17 T cell receptor beta chains below all came from one sample that was sequenced in a study of blood T cell repertoires in COVID-19. Clones were sequenced by immunoSEQ multiplex PCR, and TCRdb holds only the in-frame ones, with some missing. Of under 55,000 clones detected, more than 75% appear once; the ten largest clones hold around 20%. Sequenced: peripheral blood. The source is a man between 65 and 79 years old with acute or convalescent COVID-19.

In its sample, this clone ranks as medium-sized. The rearrangement uses TRBV3-1 (or the pseudogene TRBV3-2) and TRBJ2-1; 7 bases align to TRBD1. The CDR3 loop spans 13 amino acids. Germline assignment: CDR1 LGHDT and CDR2 YNNKEL (reference sequence). Losses at the gene ends were 6 bases for V and 5 bases for J; bases not matched to a gene: 4. CDR3 DNA: TGTGCCAGCAGACTCAGGGGGAACAATGAGCAGTTCTTC. This gives the protein CASRLRGNNEQFF.

The V call is TRBV30, the J call TRBJ1-6; the match to TRBD1 covers 7 bases. The CDR3 covers 17 residues. Germline loops: CDR1 GTSNPN, CDR2 SVGIG (reference sequence). Germline trimming cut 6 bases from V and 0 bases from J; bases unmatched to any gene: 11. The CDR3 region is CACPEGTESSYNSPLHF. The CDR3 DNA sequence: TGTGCCTGCCCTGAGGGGACAGAGAGCTCCTATAATTCACCCCTCCACTTT.

The DNA of the CDR3 is TGTGCCAGCAGCTTGGATCGGACAAATGGCTACACCTTC. It is translated as CASSLDRTNGYTF. The rearrangement joins TRBV5-6 to TRBJ1-2, with D perhaps matching TRBD1 (5 bases). The CDR3 runs 13 residues. The V gene lost 0 bases and the J gene lost 6 bases, with 9 bases spanning the gap. CDR1 is SGHDT, CDR2 YYEEEE, per germline. The full variable domain, completed using reference TRBV5-6 and TRBJ1-2, is DAGVTQSPTHLIKTRGQQVTLRCSPKSGHDTVSWYQQALGQGPQFIFQYYEEEERQRGNFPDRFSGHQFPNYSSELNVNALLLGDSALYLCASSLDRTNGYTFGSGTRLTVV.

The genes are TRBV7-2 and TRBJ1-6; the match to TRBD1 covers 8 bases. The V and J ends lost 5 bases and 10 bases, in that order; junction bases with no gene match: 7. This CDR3 has 14 amino acids. Germline assignment: CDR1 SGHTA and CDR2 FQGNSA. The CDR3 DNA is TGTGCCAGCAGCCAAGGACAGGGTGAATCACCCCTCCACTTT. Translating it yields CASSQGQGESPLHF.

This rearrangement joins TRBV27 to TRBJ1-2; D perhaps matches TRBD1 (6 bases). The CDR3 is made up of 15 amino acids. Trimming pared 0 bases from V and 6 bases from J, leaving 14 bases between. Per germline, CDR1 MNHEY and CDR2 SMNVEV (reference sequence). CDR3 nucleotide sequence: TGTGCCAGCAGTTTATCGGGGGCAGGGTGGGATGGCTACACCTTC. This sequence encodes CASSLSGAGWDGYTF.

This rearrangement joins TRBV6-6 to TRBJ2-5, with 10 bases matching TRBD1. Looked up from germline, CDR1 is MNHNY and CDR2 is SVGAGI (reference sequence). CDR3 length: 13 amino acids. The J segment lost 5 bases and the V segment lost 6 bases, leaving 3 bases of the junction unmatched. The CDR3: CASRTGGAETQYF. The CDR3, as DNA: TGTGCCAGCAGGACAGGGGGCGCGGAGACCCAGTACTTC.

This clone appeared a few times. V gene TRBV19 combines with J gene TRBJ1-5; the D gene is possibly TRBD1 (6 bases). The V end lost 6 bases, the J end lost 0 bases, and 12 bases lay between the germline ends. This CDR3 contains 15 residues. CDR1 LNHDA and CDR2 SQIVND come from the germline V gene (reference sequence). DNA for the CDR3: TGTGCCAGTAGCCGACAGGACCTTAGCAATCAGCCCCAGCATTTT. Translated, it gives CASSRQDLSNQPQHF.

The J gene is TRBJ2-1, the V gene TRBV20-1; D remains ambiguous. Trimming took 3 bases from V and 4 from J, leaving 7 bases between them. From germline, CDR1 is DFQATT and CDR2 SNEGSKA (reference sequence). The CDR3 runs to 12 residues. CDR3 bases: TGCAGTGCTAGTCTAGTTTACAATGAGCAGTTCTTC. Translating gives CSASLVYNEQFF.

The V gene is TRBV3-1 (or the pseudogene TRBV3-2), the J gene TRBJ2-4, with 12 bases that match TRBD2. Germline values: CDR1 LGHDT, CDR2 YNNKEL (reference sequence). V shed 5 bases and J 6 bases; nucleotides not matched to a gene: 2. The CDR3 totals 14 residues. The DNA for the CDR3 is TGTGCCAGCAGCTGGACTAGCGGGGTAAACATTCAGTACTTC. This translates into CASSWTSGVNIQYF.

The chain is built from TRBV7-2 and TRBJ2-4; 11 nucleotides align to TRBD1. The trim removed 4 bases at V and 4 bases at J, leaving 6 bases unmatched. This CDR3 comprises 16 residues. Germline values: CDR1 SGHTA, CDR2 FQGNSA. The CDR3 region is CASSSWTGGKKNIQYF. The CDR3 DNA reads as TGTGCCAGCAGCTCCTGGACAGGGGGCAAGAAAAACATTCAGTACTTC.

In this sample, this clone turned up a few times. The CDR3 loop reads CASSYKPGTGVAFF. In nucleotides, the CDR3 is TGTGCCAGCAGCTACAAGCCCGGGACAGGGGTAGCTTTCTTT. The chain couples TRBV11-1 to TRBJ1-1; 10 bases match TRBD1. V dropped 4 bases and J dropped 10; count of bases not matched to a gene: 9. There are 14 residues in the CDR3. The germline V gene has CDR1 SGHAT and CDR2 FQDESV (reference sequence). The variable domain in full, completed from reference TRBV11-1 and TRBJ1-1, reads EAEVAQSPRYKITEKSQAVAFWCDPISGHATLYWYRQILGQGPELLVQFQDESVVDDSQLPKDRFSAERLKGVDSTLKIQPAELGDSAMYLCASSYKPGTGVAFFGQGTRLTVV.

This chain joins TRBV30 and TRBJ2-5; TRBD2 aligns across 10 bases. The germline V gene encodes CDR1 GTSNPN and CDR2 SVGIG (reference sequence). V was clipped by 3 bases and J by 7 bases; unmatched bases: 14. The length of the CDR3 is 16 residues. Here the CDR3 reads CAWSSRQLAGRGTQYF. In DNA, the CDR3 is TGTGCCTGGAGCTCCAGGCAACTAGCGGGGAGGGGGACCCAGTACTTC.

This chain uses TRBV5-4 with TRBJ1-1, with 11 nucleotides matching TRBD1. V shed 5 bases and J 2 bases; nucleotides not matched to a gene: 5. The CDR3 has 15 residues. The germline gives CDR1 SGHNT, CDR2 YYREEE (reference sequence). The CDR3 reads CASRHGQGANTEAFF. Here the CDR3 DNA reads TGTGCCAGCAGACACGGACAGGGGGCAAACACTGAAGCTTTCTTT.

V gene TRBV19 combines with J gene TRBJ2-1; TRBD1 might be the D (7 bases). V was trimmed by 3 bases and J by 7 bases, leaving 19 bases between them. The CDR3 consists of 16 residues. Germline lookup yields CDR1 LNHDA and CDR2 SQIVND (reference sequence). DNA of the CDR3: TGTGCCAGTAGTATCCTCTCAGGGGGAGGCTTGAATGAGCAGTTCTTC. This sequence encodes CASSILSGGGLNEQFF.

This sequence joins TRBV11-2 and TRBJ2-1, with TRBD2 matching 8 bases. The CDR3 runs to 14 residues. Germline loops: CDR1 SGHAT, CDR2 FQNNGV. V was pared by 4 bases and J by 7 bases, with 6 bases of the junction left unmatched. In DNA form, the CDR3 reads TGTGCCAGCAGCTGGACGGGACTAGAGAATGAGCAGTTCTTC. Encoded protein: CASSWTGLENEQFF. The entire variable domain, with the rest obtained from reference TRBV11-2 and TRBJ2-1, is as follows: EAGVAQSPRYKIIEKRQSVAFWCNPISGHATLYWYQQILGQGPKLLIQFQNNGVVDDSQLPKDRFSAERLKGVDSTLKIQPAKLEDSAVYLCASSWTGLENEQFFGPGTRLTVL.

V gene TRBV10-1 combines with J gene TRBJ2-7; TRBD1 might be the D (6 bases). The CDR3 length is 14 residues. V lost 4 bases, J lost 2 bases, and 12 bases lay in between. The germline V gene has CDR1 WNHNN and CDR2 SYGVQD (reference sequence). DNA of the CDR3: TGCGCCAGCAGTGTGGGGGCAGGGGCCTACGAGCAGTACTTC. It specifies CASSVGAGAYEQYF.

The chain carries TRBV27 and TRBJ2-3; TRBD2 is a possible D gene (5 bases). Trimming stripped 5 bases from V and 2 bases from J, with 11 bases between. Germline loops: CDR1 MNHEY, CDR2 SMNVEV (reference sequence). CDR3 length: 14 amino acids. This CDR3 reads CASSPERFTDTQYF. The CDR3 DNA is TGTGCCAGCAGTCCCGAGCGGTTCACAGATACGCAGTATTTT.